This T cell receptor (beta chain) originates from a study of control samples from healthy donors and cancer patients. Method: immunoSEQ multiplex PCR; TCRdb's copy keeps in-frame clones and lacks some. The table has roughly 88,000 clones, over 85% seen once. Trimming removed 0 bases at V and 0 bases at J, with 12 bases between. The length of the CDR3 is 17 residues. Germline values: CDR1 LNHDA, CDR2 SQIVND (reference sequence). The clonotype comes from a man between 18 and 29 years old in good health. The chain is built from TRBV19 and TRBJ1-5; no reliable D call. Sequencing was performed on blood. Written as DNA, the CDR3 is TGTGCCAGTAGTATAGATCACCCCGCCTATAGCAATCAGCCCCAGCATTTT. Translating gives CASSIDHPAYSNQPQHF. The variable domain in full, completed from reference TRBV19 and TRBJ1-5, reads DGGITQSPKYLFRKEGQNVTLSCEQNLNHDAMYWYRQDPGQGLRLIYYSQIVNDFQKGDIAEGYSVSREKKESFPLTVTSAQKNPTAFYLCASSIDHPAYSNQPQHFGDGTRLSIL.